These 27 T cell receptor beta chains came from one sample sequenced in a study of T cells in Graves' hyperthyroidism and ophthalmopathy. TCR beta CDR3 regions were amplified from RNA. Using the HTBI primer set, a first-round RT-PCR was run on the TCR CDR3. Each CDR3 protein gets one entry after TCRdb re-called the multiplex PCR reads with MiXCR. The data hold 200,000 to 250,000 distinct CDR3 sequences, with about a sixth observed a single time. The sample comprised blood. The receptors originated from a woman aged 18-29 years with Graves' ophthalmopathy.

This clonotype was seen at least ten times. One end of the junction varies from germline; a read error may be responsible. The chain uses TRBV30 and TRBJ1-3; no clear D. The germline gives CDR1 GTSNPN, CDR2 SVGIG (reference sequence). CDR3 length equals 12 residues. The CDR3 protein is CAFHSSGNTIYF. The DNA for the CDR3 is TGTGCCTTCCATTCATCTGGAAACACCATATACTTT.

This clonotype was found many times. The rearrangement uses TRBV7-8 and TRBJ1-5, with D unclear. The CDR3 consists of 12 residues. With 5 bases removed from V and 3 bases from J, the gap between germline ends came to 5 bases. Germline V gene sequence: CDR1 SGHVS, CDR2 FQNEAQ. CDR3 nucleotide sequence: TGTGCCAGCAGCCCGAACAATCAGCCCCAGCATTTT. Amino acids: CASSPNNQPQHF.

This clonotype has ten or more counts. The rearrangement uses TRBV2 and TRBJ2-3; D not resolved. Germline assignment: CDR1 SNHLY and CDR2 FYNNEI. Trimming removed 4 bases from V and 2 bases from J, with 7 bases in between. CDR3 length: 13 residues. DNA for the CDR3: TGTGCCAGCAGTGGTATTAACACAGATACGCAGTATTTT. Translation: CASSGINTDTQYF.

This clonotype was counted ten times or more. V usage is TRBV5-1 and J usage is TRBJ2-1, with TRBD2 identical over 7 bases. CDR1 SGHRS and CDR2 YFSETQ come from the germline V gene. V was clipped by 2 bases and J by 5 bases; unmatched bases: 10. The CDR3 runs to 16 residues. CDR3 sequence reads: CASSLQVAGPNNEQFF. The CDR3 nucleotides read TGCGCCAGCAGCTTACAAGTAGCGGGTCCCAACAATGAGCAGTTCTTC.

The sample holds many counts of this clonotype. The rearrangement links TRBV5-1 to TRBJ2-5; D is ambiguous. V was clipped by 4 bases and J by 5 bases, with 12 bases between them. The CDR3 sequence is 13 residues long. The germline CDR1 and CDR2 sequences are SGHRS and YFSETQ. The CDR3 here is CASSLTYMETQYF. As DNA, the CDR3 is TGCGCCAGCAGCCTGACCTACATGGAGACCCAGTACTTC.

At least ten counts were recorded for this clonotype. J is TRBJ1-5 and V is TRBV20-1, with 8 nucleotides matching TRBD1. This CDR3 region has 15 residues. The trim removed 3 bases at V and 1 base at J, leaving 5 bases unmatched. Germline-derived CDR1 and CDR2 are DFQATT and SNEGSKA (reference sequence). The CDR3 DNA sequence: TGCAGTGCTAGTGGACAGGGAGTGAGCAATCAGCCCCAGCATTTT. Amino acid sequence: CSASGQGVSNQPQHF.

This clonotype was seen only a few times. This chain uses TRBV4-1 with TRBJ2-2, with a possible D match to TRBD2 (6 bases). Per the germline V gene, CDR1 is MGHRA and CDR2 is YSYEKL. V was trimmed by 1 base and J by 1 base, leaving 7 bases between them. The CDR3 has 15 residues. CDR3 coding DNA: TGCGCCAGCAGCCAAGTCGGGGGGAACACCGGGGAGCTGTTTTTT. Encoded protein: CASSQVGGNTGELFF.

Ten or more counts support this clonotype. J is TRBJ1-4 and V is TRBV28; 7 bases are shared with TRBD1. There are 15 residues in the CDR3. The germline CDR1 and CDR2 sequences are MDHEN and SYDVKM. J gave up 4 bases and V 5 bases, and 7 bases lay outside the gene matches. CDR3 region: CASSPRTGINEKLFF. For the CDR3, the DNA is TGTGCCAGCAGTCCTCGGACAGGAATTAATGAAAAACTGTTTTTT.

The sample holds many counts of this clonotype. J is TRBJ1-3 and V is TRBV2, with D unresolved. V was clipped by 8 bases and J by 8 bases, with 7 bases between them. In germline, CDR1 is SNHLY, CDR2 FYNNEI. The CDR3 is 10 amino acids. The DNA for the CDR3 is TGTGCCAGCCGGGGATACACCATATATTTT. Translating it yields CASRGYTIYF.

Worth noting for this clonotype: This may come from a read error, since a much larger clone is one base off. The CDR3 does not end in the conserved phenylalanine or tryptophan, so this is likely a read error. The rearrangement joins TRBV2 to TRBJ1-5, with TRBD1 identical over 8 bases. This CDR3 comprises 15 residues. Germline loops: CDR1 SNHLY, CDR2 FYNNEI. V lost 4 bases and J lost 4; bases outside the gene matches: 6. CDR3 sequence (DNA): TGTGCCAGCAGTGGGACAGGGCGGACTAATCAGCCCCAGCATCTT. Its protein is CASSGTGRTNQPQHL.

This clonotype came up many times. This chain connects TRBV27 to TRBJ2-7; 15 nucleotides line up with TRBD2. The ends lost 5 bases at V and 3 bases at J; junction bases unmatched: 8. Germline V lookup: CDR1 MNHEY, CDR2 SMNVEV (reference sequence). The CDR3 is 17 residues long. This CDR3 reads CASSTLPGLAGGYEQYF. CDR3 bases: TGTGCCAGCAGTACCCTCCCGGGACTAGCGGGGGGCTACGAGCAGTACTTC.

This clonotype was picked up many times. The chain carries TRBV4-1 and TRBJ2-3; TRBD1 or TRBD2 may be the D gene (6 bases each). The CDR3 is made up of 18 amino acids. V was pared by 0 bases and J by 2 bases, with 18 bases between. The V gene's germline CDR1 is MGHRA and CDR2 YSYEKL. The CDR3 region is CASSQDYRGPRNTDTQYF. The CDR3 nucleotides read TGCGCCAGCAGCCAAGATTATCGGGGGCCCCGTAACACAGATACGCAGTATTTT.

This clonotype was recorded at least ten times. This sequence joins TRBV6-1 and TRBJ1-1; D might be TRBD1 (5 bases). Per germline, CDR1 MNHNS and CDR2 SASEGT. V was trimmed by 5 bases and J by 1 base, leaving 17 bases between them. The CDR3 is 16 residues long. The CDR3 DNA reads TGTGCCAGCAGTAGGGCATCGGGGCGAGCGAACACTGAAGCTTTCTTT. Its protein is CASSRASGRANTEAFF.

This clonotype was counted many times. The chain recombines TRBV3-1 with TRBJ1-2; D not resolved. V lost 0 bases to trimming and J lost 6 bases, with 8 bases between them. The germline CDR1 and CDR2 sequences are LGHDT and YNNKEL (reference sequence). This CDR3 contains 13 residues. The CDR3 coding sequence is TGTGCCAGCAGCCAAGATGGCGGGGATGGCTACACCTTC. Translating gives CASSQDGGDGYTF.

At least ten counts were recorded for this clonotype. CDR3 nucleotides: TGCGCCAGCAGCTGGGGGACGGAACTGAACACTGAAGCTTTCTTT. Protein: CASSWGTELNTEAFF. The chain combines TRBV5-1 with TRBJ1-1; D is perhaps TRBD1 (5 bases). CDR3 length equals 15 residues. Germline assignment: CDR1 SGHRS and CDR2 YFSETQ. Trimming took 3 bases from V and 0 from J, leaving 12 bases between them.

This clonotype has at least ten counts. The chain has TRBV7-2 and TRBJ1-6; 9 bases align to TRBD1. CDR1 and CDR2 from the germline V gene are SGHTA and FQGNSA. CDR3 length equals 17 residues. J gave up 0 bases and V 6 bases, and 6 bases lay outside the gene matches. This CDR3 reads CASRSQGASSYNSPLHF. The CDR3 bases are TGTGCCAGCAGGTCACAGGGGGCGAGCTCCTATAATTCACCCCTCCACTTT.

The rearrangement links TRBV6-4 to TRBJ2-1, with 9 bases aligning to TRBD2. V shed 6 bases, J shed 3 bases, and the junction held 6 bases outside the gene matches. Germline values: CDR1 MRHNA, CDR2 SNTAGT. This CDR3 comprises 15 residues. CDR3 bases: TGTGCCAGCAGCGCGCTAGCGGGAAACTACAATGAGCAGTTCTTC. It yields the protein CASSALAGNYNEQFF.

In this sample, this clonotype turned up many times. The V call is TRBV20-1, the J call TRBJ2-3; 7 bases are shared with TRBD2. The germline V gene has CDR1 DFQATT and CDR2 SNEGSKA (reference sequence). This CDR3 region has 13 residues. V gave up 3 bases and J gave up 6 bases; unmatched junction bases: 6. CDR3 sequence: CSASPVGGDTQYF. The CDR3, as DNA: TGCAGTGCTAGCCCTGTGGGGGGGGATACGCAGTATTTT.

This clonotype was detected only a few times. This rearrangement joins TRBV28 to TRBJ1-6, with no clear D. V dropped 1 base and J dropped 0 bases, with 7 bases sitting between them. Germline V CDR1 and CDR2: MDHEN, SYDVKM. The CDR3 sequence is 16 residues long. CDR3 DNA sequence: TGTGCCAGCAGTTTATTCGGTACCTCCTATAATTCACCCCTCCACTTT. Its protein product is CASSLFGTSYNSPLHF.

This clonotype was seen ten or more times. This chain joins TRBV4-2 and TRBJ1-5; unclear D gene. The CDR3 length is 16 residues. The V and J ends lost 0 bases and 0 bases respectively, with 9 bases between them. The germline V gene has CDR1 LGHNA and CDR2 YNFKEQ. The CDR3 spells CASSQEYAFSNQPQHF. The CDR3 DNA sequence: TGTGCCAGCAGCCAAGAGTACGCTTTTAGCAATCAGCCCCAGCATTTT.

In its sample, this clonotype was seen many times. The gene calls are TRBV20-1 and TRBJ1-4; D is uncertain. The germline V and J ends were trimmed by 0 bases and 10 bases, with 15 bases remaining between them. This CDR3 spans 14 amino acids. CDR1 DFQATT and CDR2 SNEGSKA come from the germline V gene (reference sequence). The CDR3 DNA is TGCAGTGCTAGAGATTGGGCCACCCCATCAAAACTGTTTTTT. Its translation: CSARDWATPSKLFF.

The table lists this clonotype with many counts. V and J are TRBV27 and TRBJ2-5; 7 bases map to TRBD1. Germline CDR1 MNHEY, CDR2 SMNVEV (reference sequence). The CDR3 runs 16 residues. V dropped 4 bases and J dropped 4; count of bases not matched to a gene: 12. The CDR3 loop is CASSWSPSGGLETQYF. The CDR3 coding sequence is TGTGCCAGCAGTTGGTCCCCCTCAGGGGGTCTAGAGACCCAGTACTTC.

This clonotype was seen only a few times. The chain links TRBV7-6 to TRBJ2-5, with D tentatively TRBD1 (6 bases). The CDR3 is 14 amino acids. Germline assignment: CDR1 SGHVS and CDR2 FNYEAQ. V gave up 5 bases and J gave up 4 bases, with 14 bases separating them. The CDR3 nucleotides are TGTGCCAGCAGCAAGCCTTCAGGGGTAGAGACCCAGTACTTC. This codes for CASSKPSGVETQYF.

Ten or more counts support this clonotype. The chain carries TRBV6-5 and TRBJ2-1, with 10 bases aligning to TRBD2. The CDR3 sequence is 16 residues long. With 2 bases clipped from V and 6 bases from J, the junction kept 7 bases outside the gene matches. Germline CDR1 is MNHEY and CDR2 is SVGAGI. The CDR3 protein is CASSYTTSGRANEQFF. CDR3 DNA sequence: TGTGCCAGCAGTTACACTACAAGCGGGAGGGCCAATGAGCAGTTCTTC.

This clonotype was recorded many times. The chain is built from TRBV27 and TRBJ2-1; D might be TRBD2 (5 bases). The V and J ends lost 7 bases and 5 bases respectively, with 12 bases between them. The V gene's germline CDR1 is MNHEY and CDR2 SMNVEV (reference sequence). The CDR3 is made up of 13 amino acids. The CDR3 coding sequence is TGTGCCAGCATTGATAGGGAGAACAATGAGCAGTTCTTC. Encoded protein: CASIDRENNEQFF.

The chain uses TRBV4-2 and TRBJ1-2; D not resolved. Germline V gene sequence: CDR1 LGHNA, CDR2 YNFKEQ. The length of the CDR3 is 16 residues. V was pared by 0 bases and J by 4 bases, with 15 bases between. This CDR3 is CASSQEGQEKSYGYTF. For the CDR3, the DNA is TGTGCCAGCAGCCAAGAGGGCCAGGAGAAGAGCTATGGCTACACCTTC.

V usage is TRBV14 and J usage is TRBJ2-2, with D possibly called TRBD1 or TRBD2 (6 bases each). Germline V CDR1 and CDR2: SGHDN, FVKESK. The CDR3 is made up of 15 amino acids. Trimming left V 1 base short and J 4 bases short, with 10 bases between. The CDR3 DNA sequence: TGTGCCAGCAGCCAAGGTGGGGGGCTCACCGGGGAGCTGTTTTTT. It yields the protein CASSQGGGLTGELFF.